This T cell receptor beta chain appears in the sequencing data of a study of blood T cells in healthy people across ages. Whole-study results and caveats: Older age went with lower TCR beta diversity per million T cells, in a roughly linear way. Naive T cell percentage showed a strong correlation with the diversity of TCR beta.

The CDR3 consists of 14 residues. The germline gives CDR1 DFQATT, CDR2 SNEGSKA (reference sequence). Turning to this clonotype: No antigen is known for it.

It was with a sample-barcoded 5' primer and a J-beta primer mix that a second PCR of about 6 to 11 cycles was run. One entry per CDR3 protein results from TCRdb running MiXCR on the 5' RACE reads. The sample lists 650,000 to 1,000,000 distinct CDR3 sequences, about 46% seen once, with 18% in the top ten. This chain joins TRBV20-1 and TRBJ2-7; 8 bases are a match to TRBD2. The J call is uncertain, as TRBJ2-4 better fits the DNA end. The sequence was collected from a man at least 80 years old in good health. Input material: blood. This chain's CDR3 is CSAARGGLGDIQYF. The CDR3 region has the DNA TGCAGTGCTGCCCGGGGGGGGCTAGGAGACATTCAGTACTTC.